This T cell receptor (beta chain) emerged from a study of response to subunit inactivated influenza vaccine. TCRdb reprocessed the RT-PCR reads with MiXCR, giving one entry per CDR3 protein. Among 550,000 to 600,000 distinct CDR3 sequences listed, 10% to 15% were seen once. V lost 6 bases and J lost 2, with 21 bases in between. This CDR3 spans 17 amino acids. About this clonotype: No antigen is known for it.

General study points: Each seasonal influenza vaccination, the authors suggested, recruits few new T cells.

The V and J genes are TRBV12-3 or TRBV12-4 and TRBJ2-3; a possible D gene is TRBD1 (6 bases). The sequences come from PBMCs from blood, collected on the day of vaccination. The sequence was collected from a man aged 45 to 65 who received an inactivated influenza vaccine. The CDR3 reads CASSLGASRILTDTQYF. In nucleotides, the CDR3 is TGTGCCAGCAGCTTGGGGGCTAGCCGAATACTCACAGATACGCAGTATTTT.